This TCR beta chain was obtained from a study of control samples from healthy donors and cancer patients (dated by TCRdb to 2020 to 2022). On this clone: It lacks a known antigen. Qualities for individual bases were not recorded, and no much larger clone is one base off.

Between the V and J ends, shortened by 6 bases and 4 bases respectively, the junction contains 9 bases. CDR1 and CDR2, per the germline V gene, are LGHNT and FRNRAP. The CDR3 numbers 12 residues from cysteine through phenylalanine. Only the CDR3 part of the read is kept: 36 bases, read in frame from the first base. Libraries were prepared through the immunoSEQ multiplex PCR assay. TCRdb's version of the immuneACCESS table is confined to in-frame rearrangements and falls short of the full clone set. An unresolved V gene accounts for under half of the shortfall where checked; the remainder is of unknown origin. Here the sample has tens of thousands of clones; roughly nine tenths occur a single time. About 4% of the sample goes to the ten largest clones.

Rearrangement joined TRBV12-5 to TRBJ1-1; D gene: possibly TRBD1, on 5 matching bases. The source is a woman aged 18-35 years in good health. Sequences were obtained from blood. The DNA sequence reads TGTGCTAGTGGGGTGGGGGGCACTGAAGCTTTCTTT. It encodes CASGVGGTEAFF.